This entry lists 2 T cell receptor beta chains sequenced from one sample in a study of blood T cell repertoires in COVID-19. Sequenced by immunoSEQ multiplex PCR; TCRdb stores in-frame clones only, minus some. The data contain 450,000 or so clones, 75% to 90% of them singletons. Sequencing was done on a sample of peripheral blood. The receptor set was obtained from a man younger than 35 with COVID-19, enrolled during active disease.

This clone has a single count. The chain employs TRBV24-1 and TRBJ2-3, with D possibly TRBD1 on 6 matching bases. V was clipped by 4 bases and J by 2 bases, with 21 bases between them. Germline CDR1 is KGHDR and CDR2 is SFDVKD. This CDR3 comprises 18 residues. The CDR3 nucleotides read TGTGCCACCAGTGACGAACAGGGACCGCAACTCACCACAGATACGCAGTATTTT. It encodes CATSDEQGPQLTTDTQYF.

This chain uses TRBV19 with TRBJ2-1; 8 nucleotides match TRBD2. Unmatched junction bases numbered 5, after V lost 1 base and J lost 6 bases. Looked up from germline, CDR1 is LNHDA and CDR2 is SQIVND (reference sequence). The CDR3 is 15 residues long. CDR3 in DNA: TGTGCCAGTAGTATAGGGACGGGGGGGTTCAATGAGCAGTTCTTC. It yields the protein CASSIGTGGFNEQFF.